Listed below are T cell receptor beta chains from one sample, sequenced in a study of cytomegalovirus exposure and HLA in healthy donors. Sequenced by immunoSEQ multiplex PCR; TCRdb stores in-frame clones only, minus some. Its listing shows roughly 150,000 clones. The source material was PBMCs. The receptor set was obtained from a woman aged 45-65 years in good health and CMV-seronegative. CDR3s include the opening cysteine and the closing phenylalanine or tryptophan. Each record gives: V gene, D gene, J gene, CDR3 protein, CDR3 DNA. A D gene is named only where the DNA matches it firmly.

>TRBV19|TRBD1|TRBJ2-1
CASSIGDRRNEQFF
TGTGCCAGTAGTATAGGGGACAGGAGGAATGAGCAGTTCTTC
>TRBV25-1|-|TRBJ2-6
CASSVLGVDSGANVLTF
TGTGCCAGCAGTGTCCTAGGAGTGGACTCTGGGGCCAACGTCCTGACTTTC
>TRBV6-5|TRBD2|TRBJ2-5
CASSWGGQETQYF
TGTGCCAGCAGTTGGGGGGGTCAAGAGACCCAGTACTTC
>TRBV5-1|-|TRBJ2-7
CASSLVGGPYEQYF
TGCGCCAGCAGCTTGGTAGGCGGGCCTTACGAGCAGTACTTC
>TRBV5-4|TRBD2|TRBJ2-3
CASTPSGSGTDTQYF
TGTGCCAGCACCCCAAGCGGGAGCGGCACAGATACGCAGTATTTT
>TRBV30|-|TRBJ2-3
CAWSVEVDTQYF
TGTGCCTGGAGTGTTGAGGTGGATACGCAGTATTTT
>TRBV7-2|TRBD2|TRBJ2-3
CASSPRLASSTDTQYF
TGTGCCAGCAGCCCCCGACTAGCTTCTAGCACAGATACGCAGTATTTT
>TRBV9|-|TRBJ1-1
CASGMTGGETEAFF
TGTGCCAGCGGGATGACAGGAGGTGAAACTGAAGCTTTCTTT
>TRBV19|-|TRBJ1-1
CASKRHTQGPNADTEAFF
TGTGCCAGTAAGAGGCACACGCAGGGGCCCAATGCGGACACTGAAGCTTTCTTT
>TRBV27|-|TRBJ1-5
CATRQVYNQPQHF
TGTGCCACCCGACAGGTCTACAATCAGCCCCAGCATTTT
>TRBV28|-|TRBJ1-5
CASSSLKGYSNQPQHF
TGTGCCAGCAGTTCGCTTAAGGGGTATAGCAATCAGCCCCAGCATTTT
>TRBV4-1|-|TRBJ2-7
CASSQVIGRGVHEQYF
TGCGCCAGCAGCCAAGTTATTGGCAGGGGGGTCCACGAGCAGTACTTC
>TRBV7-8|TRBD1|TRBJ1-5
CASSFAGQGSDQPQHF
TGTGCCAGCAGCTTCGCGGGACAGGGGTCCGATCAGCCCCAGCATTTT
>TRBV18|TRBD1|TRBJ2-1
CASSGQWHNEQFF
TGTGCCAGCTCGGGACAGTGGCACAATGAGCAGTTCTTC
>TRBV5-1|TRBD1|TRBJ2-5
CASSLQGSGETQYF
TGCGCCAGCAGCTTACAGGGGTCGGGAGAGACCCAGTACTTC